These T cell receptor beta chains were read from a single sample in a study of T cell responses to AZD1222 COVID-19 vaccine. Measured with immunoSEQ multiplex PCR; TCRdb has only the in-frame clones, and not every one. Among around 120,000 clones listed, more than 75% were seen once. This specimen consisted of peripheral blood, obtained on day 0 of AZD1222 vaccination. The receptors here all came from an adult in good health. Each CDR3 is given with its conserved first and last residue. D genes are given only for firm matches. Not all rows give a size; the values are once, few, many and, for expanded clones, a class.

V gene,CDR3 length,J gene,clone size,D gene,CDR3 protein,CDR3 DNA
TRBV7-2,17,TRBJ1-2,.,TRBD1,CASSLHGTGTTNYGYTF,TGTGCCAGCAGCCTACACGGGACAGGGACCACTAACTATGGCTACACCTTC
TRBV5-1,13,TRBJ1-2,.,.,CASSFSGDYGYTF,TGCGCCAGCAGCTTTTCAGGAGACTATGGCTACACCTTC
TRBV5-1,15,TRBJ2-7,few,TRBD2,CASSSISGGHHEQYF,TGCGCCAGCAGCTCCATTAGCGGGGGGCATCACGAGCAGTACTTC
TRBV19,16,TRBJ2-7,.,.,CASSIQETDFPYEQYF,TGTGCCAGTAGTATACAGGAGACCGACTTCCCCTACGAGCAGTACTTC
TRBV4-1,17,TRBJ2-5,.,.,CASSQGDTHLLRETQYF,TGCGCCAGCAGCCAGGGGGACACCCACCTGCTTCGGGAGACCCAGTACTTC
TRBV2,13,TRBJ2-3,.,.,CANTGGYADTQYF,TGTGCCAACACTGGGGGTTACGCAGATACGCAGTATTTT
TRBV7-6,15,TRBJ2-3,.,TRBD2,CASSQLAGNTDTQYF,TGTGCCAGCAGCCAACTAGCGGGGAACACAGATACGCAGTATTTT
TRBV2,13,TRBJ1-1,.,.,CASSEDPNTEAFF,TGTGCCAGCAGTGAAGATCCGAACACTGAAGCTTTCTTT
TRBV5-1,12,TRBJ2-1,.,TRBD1,CASSPRDRVRFF,TGCGCCAGCAGCCCGAGGGACAGGGTAAGGTTCTTC
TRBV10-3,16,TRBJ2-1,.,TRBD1,CAISGTGTGVGDEQFF,TGTGCCATCAGTGGAACCGGGACAGGGGTGGGCGATGAGCAGTTCTTC
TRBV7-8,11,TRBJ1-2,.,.,CASSPLSGYTF,TGTGCCAGCAGCCCCCTGAGTGGCTACACCTTC
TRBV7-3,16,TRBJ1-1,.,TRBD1,CASSLTPGTGGTEAFF,TGTGCCAGCAGCTTAACTCCCGGGACAGGGGGCACTGAAGCTTTCTTT
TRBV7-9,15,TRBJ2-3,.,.,CASSSGRERTDTQYF,TGTGCCAGCAGCTCGGGGAGAGAGCGCACAGATACGCAGTATTTT
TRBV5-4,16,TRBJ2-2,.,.,CASSKILDSYTGELFF,TGTGCCAGCAGCAAGATTCTGGACAGTTACACCGGGGAGCTGTTTTTT
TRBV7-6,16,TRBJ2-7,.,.,CASSPVSVTAVHEQYF,TGTGCCAGCAGCCCCGTTTCGGTTACAGCGGTCCACGAGCAGTACTTC
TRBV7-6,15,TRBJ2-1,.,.,CASSLETGSYNEQFF,TGTGCCAGCAGCTTAGAGACGGGGTCCTACAATGAGCAGTTCTTC
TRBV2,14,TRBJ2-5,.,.,CASNRGPGEETQYF,TGTGCCAGCAACCGCGGCCCCGGGGAGGAGACCCAGTACTTC
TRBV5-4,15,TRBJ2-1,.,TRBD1,CASSSRTGGKNEQFF,TGTGCCAGCAGCTCCCGGACAGGGGGCAAAAATGAGCAGTTCTTC
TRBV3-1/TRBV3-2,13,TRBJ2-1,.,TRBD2,CASSHASGLAKFF,TGTGCCAGCAGCCACGCCTCGGGACTAGCTAAGTTCTTC
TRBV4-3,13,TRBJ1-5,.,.,CASSQEEGQPQHF,TGCGCCAGCAGCCAAGAGGAGGGACAGCCCCAGCATTTT
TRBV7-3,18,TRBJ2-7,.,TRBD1,CASSLNGFGTEPSYEQYF,TGTGCCAGCAGCTTAAATGGGTTTGGGACAGAACCTTCCTACGAGCAGTACTTC
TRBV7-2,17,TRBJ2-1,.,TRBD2,CASSLVLAGGPYNEQFF,TGTGCCAGCAGCTTAGTTCTAGCGGGAGGGCCTTACAATGAGCAGTTCTTC
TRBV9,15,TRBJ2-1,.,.,CASSVEGQGNDEQFF,TGTGCCAGCAGCGTAGAAGGTCAGGGGAACGATGAGCAGTTCTTC
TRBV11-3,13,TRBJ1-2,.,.,CAIGDSLGDGYTF,TGTGCCATCGGGGATAGCCTAGGGGATGGCTACACCTTC
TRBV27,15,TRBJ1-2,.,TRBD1,CASSLVQGGGYGYTF,TGTGCCAGCAGTCTAGTTCAGGGGGGAGGGTATGGCTACACCTTC
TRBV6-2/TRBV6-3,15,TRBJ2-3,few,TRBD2,CASSLGAGEVDTQYF,TGTGCCAGCAGCCTCGGAGCGGGAGAGGTAGATACGCAGTATTTT
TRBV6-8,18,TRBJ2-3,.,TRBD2,CASTPLRERGPSTDTQYF,TGTGCCAGCACCCCCCTTCGGGAGCGGGGCCCTAGCACAGATACGCAGTATTTT
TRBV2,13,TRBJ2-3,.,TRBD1,CAGHRGSTDTQYF,TGTGCCGGACACAGGGGAAGCACAGATACGCAGTATTTT
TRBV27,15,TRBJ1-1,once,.,CASSLDGRTNTEAFF,TGTGCCAGCAGTTTAGATGGCAGAACGAACACTGAAGCTTTCTTT
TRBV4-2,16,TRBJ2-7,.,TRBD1,CASSQDWGTGGYEQYF,TGTGCCAGCAGCCAAGATTGGGGGACAGGGGGCTACGAGCAGTACTTC
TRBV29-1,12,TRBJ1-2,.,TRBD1,CSDRQGNGGYTF,TGCAGCGACCGACAGGGGAATGGCGGCTACACCTTC
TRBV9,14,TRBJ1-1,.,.,CASSKLGQHTEAFF,TGTGCCAGCAGCAAACTAGGGCAGCACACTGAAGCTTTCTTT
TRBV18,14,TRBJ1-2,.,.,CASSPRMVNDGYTF,TGTGCCAGCTCACCGCGTATGGTTAATGATGGCTACACCTTC
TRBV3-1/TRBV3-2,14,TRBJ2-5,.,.,CASSRQGREETQYF,TGTGCCAGCAGCCGACAGGGGAGGGAAGAGACCCAGTACTTC
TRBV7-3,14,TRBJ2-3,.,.,CASSRQISTDTQYF,TGTGCCAGCAGCAGACAGATTAGCACAGATACGCAGTATTTT
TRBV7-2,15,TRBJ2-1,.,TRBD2,CASSLAAGVFNEQFF,TGTGCCAGCAGCTTAGCAGCGGGAGTGTTCAATGAGCAGTTCTTC
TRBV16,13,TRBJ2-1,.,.,CASSGTPYNEQFF,TGTGCCAGCAGCGGGACACCCTACAATGAGCAGTTCTTC
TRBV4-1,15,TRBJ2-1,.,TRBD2,CASSQEGVSGREQFF,TGCGCCAGCAGCCAAGAGGGTGTTAGCGGGAGAGAGCAGTTCTTC
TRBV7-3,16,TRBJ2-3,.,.,CASSIIGGAGTDTQYF,TGTGCCAGCAGTATAATAGGGGGGGCCGGCACAGATACGCAGTATTTT
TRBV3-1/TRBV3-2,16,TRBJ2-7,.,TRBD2,CASSSSGRRLVYEQYF,TGTGCCAGCAGCTCTAGCGGGAGAAGGCTAGTCTACGAGCAGTACTTC
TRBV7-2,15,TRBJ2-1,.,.,CASSPEVAGRNEQFF,TGTGCCAGCAGCCCCGAGGTGGCGGGAAGGAATGAGCAGTTCTTC
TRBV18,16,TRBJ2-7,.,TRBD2,CASSPWEREARYEQYF,TGTGCCAGCTCACCGTGGGAGCGGGAGGCCAGGTACGAGCAGTACTTC
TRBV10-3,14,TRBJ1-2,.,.,CAISDFARGYGYTF,TGTGCCATCAGTGACTTCGCCAGGGGCTATGGCTACACCTTC
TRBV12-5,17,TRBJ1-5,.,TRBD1,CASGPGTGWPIFQPQHF,TGTGCTAGTGGTCCCGGGACAGGGTGGCCTATTTTTCAGCCCCAGCATTTT
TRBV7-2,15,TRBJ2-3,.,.,CASSLDPSSTDTQYF,TGTGCCAGCAGCTTAGATCCGTCTAGCACAGATACGCAGTATTTT
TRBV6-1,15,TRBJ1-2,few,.,CASSEVSMEIGGYTF,TGTGCCAGCAGTGAAGTTTCGATGGAAATTGGTGGCTACACCTTC
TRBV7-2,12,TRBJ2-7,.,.,CASSESGSEQYF,TGTGCCAGCAGCGAATCAGGGAGCGAGCAGTACTTC
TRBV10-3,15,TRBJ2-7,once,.,CAISDPGLPSYEQYF,TGTGCCATCAGTGACCCGGGACTGCCCTCCTACGAGCAGTACTTC
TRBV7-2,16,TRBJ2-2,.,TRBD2,CASSLSWGRASGELFF,TGTGCCAGCAGCCTATCCTGGGGGAGGGCCTCCGGGGAGCTGTTTTTT
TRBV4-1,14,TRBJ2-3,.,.,CASSQRANTDTQYF,TGCGCCAGCAGCCAAAGGGCTAACACAGATACGCAGTATTTT
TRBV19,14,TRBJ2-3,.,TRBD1,CASSHRGGTDTQYF,TGTGCCAGTAGCCACAGGGGGGGCACAGATACGCAGTATTTT
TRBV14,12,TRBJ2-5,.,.,CASSLRAETQYF,TGTGCCAGCAGCCTCCGGGCCGAGACCCAGTACTTC
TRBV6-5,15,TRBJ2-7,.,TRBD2,CASSPQRGSTYEQYF,TGTGCCAGCAGCCCCCAGCGGGGGTCAACCTACGAGCAGTACTTC